Listed below are T cell receptor beta chains from one sample, sequenced in a study of control samples from healthy donors and cancer patients. Using immunoSEQ multiplex PCR, the repertoire was profiled, and TCRdb retains in-frame clones only, with some absent. This sample carries some 130,000 clones, approximately 92% of them seen once, and the ten largest clones take about 2.5%. Sequenced input: blood. The receptors were sampled from a man between 18 and 35 years old in good health. The CDR3 runs from the conserved cysteine through the conserved F or W. Fields, in order: D gene, J gene, V gene, clone size, CDR3 DNA, CDR3 protein. The D gene is left open where the match is weak. A row's size may be missing; if present it is once, few, many or a size class.

D: NA; J: TRBJ1-5; V: TRBV7-2; size: NA; DNA: TGTGCCAGCAGCTTATTTGCCGGGGGCGGCAATCAGCCCCAGCATTTT; CDR3: CASSLFAGGGNQPQHF
D: NA; J: TRBJ2-3; V: TRBV5-1; size: NA; DNA: TGCGCCAGCAGCGAAATTAGGGACGGGCGCACAGATACGCAGTATTTT; CDR3: CASSEIRDGRTDTQYF
D: TRBD2; J: TRBJ2-7; V: TRBV7-9; size: NA; DNA: TGTGCCAGCAGCTTAAACTACAGGGCCCAGCGGGGGAGATCCTACGAGCAGTACTTC; CDR3: CASSLNYRAQRGRSYEQYF
D: TRBD1; J: TRBJ2-6; V: TRBV13; size: once; DNA: TGTGCCACCAAGAGGGGGACAGGGTTCTCTGGGGCCAACGTCCTGACTTTC; CDR3: CATKRGTGFSGANVLTF
D: NA; J: TRBJ1-3; V: TRBV5-1; size: NA; DNA: TGCGCCAGCAGCCCTGGCAGGGCCGGAAACACCATATATTTT; CDR3: CASSPGRAGNTIYF
D: NA; J: TRBJ1-3; V: TRBV27; size: NA; DNA: TGTGCCAGCAGTTTAGGAAGGGGGTCTGGAAACACCATATATTTT; CDR3: CASSLGRGSGNTIYF
D: TRBD2; J: TRBJ2-2; V: TRBV28; size: NA; DNA: TGTGCCAGCAGTTTGAATACGGGACTAGCCGACACCGGGGAGCTGTTTTTT; CDR3: CASSLNTGLADTGELFF
D: TRBD1; J: TRBJ2-3; V: TRBV2; size: NA; DNA: TGTGCCAGCACTCCACCGGGACAGGGGGCAGATACGCAGTATTTT; CDR3: CASTPPGQGADTQYF
D: TRBD1; J: TRBJ2-1; V: TRBV2; size: once; DNA: TGTGCCAGCAGTGAAAGGGACAGGGGGAATGAGCAGTTCTTC; CDR3: CASSERDRGNEQFF
D: TRBD1; J: TRBJ2-3; V: TRBV6-5; size: NA; DNA: TGTGCCAGCAGCCTCACAGACAGGGAGCCAGATACGCAGTATTTT; CDR3: CASSLTDREPDTQYF
D: TRBD2; J: TRBJ2-2; V: TRBV2; size: NA; DNA: TGTGCCAGCAGGCTAGCGGGAGGCACCGGGGAGCTGTTTTTT; CDR3: CASRLAGGTGELFF
D: NA; J: TRBJ2-1; V: TRBV15; size: NA; DNA: TGTGCCACCAGGAGTCGTCCGGATGAGCAGTTCTTC; CDR3: CATRSRPDEQFF
D: TRBD2; J: TRBJ2-5; V: TRBV9; size: NA; DNA: TGTGCCAGCAGCGTAGGCGGGAGGGGGCTACAAGAGACCCAGTACTTC; CDR3: CASSVGGRGLQETQYF
D: NA; J: TRBJ1-2; V: TRBV30; size: NA; DNA: TGTGCCTGGAGTGTACTAGGGAACTATGGCTACACCTTC; CDR3: CAWSVLGNYGYTF
D: NA; J: TRBJ1-6; V: TRBV19; size: NA; DNA: TGTGCCAGTAGTACCTCAGAATCACCCCTCCACTTT; CDR3: CASSTSESPLHF
D: NA; J: TRBJ1-4; V: TRBV29-1; size: NA; DNA: TGCAGCGCGGAAGGGGGACCCAATGAAAAACTGTTTTTT; CDR3: CSAEGGPNEKLFF
D: NA; J: TRBJ1-1; V: TRBV2; size: NA; DNA: TGTGCCAGCCAACAGGGTGAGGGCACTGAAGCTTTCTTT; CDR3: CASQQGEGTEAFF
D: NA; J: TRBJ1-2; V: TRBV19; size: few; DNA: TGTGCCAGTAGGGGTACAGGGCATATTACCTATGGCTACACCTTC; CDR3: CASRGTGHITYGYTF
D: TRBD2; J: TRBJ2-1; V: TRBV6-2/TRBV6-3; size: NA; DNA: TGTGCCAGCAGTTACCCCGGACTAGCGGGAGAGAGCTCCTACAATGAGCAGTTCTTC; CDR3: CASSYPGLAGESSYNEQFF
D: NA; J: TRBJ2-1; V: TRBV3-1/TRBV3-2; size: NA; DNA: TGTGCCAGCAGCCAAACACAGGGCGTGAATGAGCAGTTCTTC; CDR3: CASSQTQGVNEQFF
D: NA; J: TRBJ2-1; V: TRBV5-1; size: NA; DNA: TGCGCCAGCAGCTTAATATCTGGTGAGCAGTTCTTC; CDR3: CASSLISGEQFF
D: NA; J: TRBJ2-3; V: TRBV7-2; size: NA; DNA: TGTGCCAGCAGCTTGAGGGGGGGGAGTGGAGATACGCAGTATTTT; CDR3: CASSLRGGSGDTQYF
D: NA; J: TRBJ2-1; V: TRBV6-1; size: NA; DNA: TGTGCCAGCAGTGAAGCTTTGGCGCTTAACAATGAGCAGTTCTTC; CDR3: CASSEALALNNEQFF
D: TRBD2; J: TRBJ2-5; V: TRBV7-2; size: NA; DNA: TGTGCCAGCAGCTCAACTAGCGGGAGGCGAGAGACCCAGTACTTC; CDR3: CASSSTSGRRETQYF
D: NA; J: TRBJ1-2; V: TRBV5-1; size: once; DNA: TGCGCCAGCAGTAACTCCGGACAGAACACCTATGGCTACACCTTC; CDR3: CASSNSGQNTYGYTF
D: TRBD1; J: TRBJ1-4; V: TRBV9; size: NA; DNA: TGTGCCAGCAGCGAAACTGGGACAGCAACTAATGAAAAACTGTTTTTT; CDR3: CASSETGTATNEKLFF
D: TRBD2; J: TRBJ2-5; V: TRBV2; size: NA; DNA: TGTGCCAGCAGTGAAGGACTAGCGGCTGAGACCCAGTACTTC; CDR3: CASSEGLAAETQYF